The 19 T cell receptor beta chains in this list originate from one sample, sequenced in a study of CXCR3-negative and CXCR3-positive naive CD8 T cells. Their antigen targets remain unknown. General study points: Hydrophobicity of TRB CDR3s was greater in CXCR3-positive naive cells than in CXCR3-negative naive cells.

The TRB libraries of cDNA were built by UMI-labeled 5' RACE. TCRdb reprocessed the 5' RACE reads, keeping one entry per CDR3 protein, no DNA. The sample's table shows 84,000 or so distinct CDR3 sequences. Sequenced: naive CXCR3+ CD8+ T cells from blood. The subset here: CD45RO-CCR7+CD27+CD95- naive CD8+ T cells expressing CXCR3 (TNR3+). These receptors were collected from a human donor in good health. Some clones in this sample may be carry-over from other donors' samples.

The chain combines TRBV7-2 with TRBJ2-7. The CDR3 runs to 14 residues. CDR1 and CDR2 from the germline V gene are SGHTA and FQGNSA. CDR3 residues: CASTSEVSSYEQYF.

The gene calls are TRBV20-1 and TRBJ1-5; TCRdb picks TRBD1, but there is no DNA to check that call. The CDR3 is made up of 15 amino acids. Germline V CDR1 and CDR2: DFQATT, SNEGSKA (reference sequence). The CDR3 spells CSAPGGRGSNQPQHF.

V and J are TRBV5-1 and TRBJ2-3; the TRBD2 assignment by TCRdb is unverifiable without DNA. CDR3 length: 13 residues. Germline CDR1 is SGHRS and CDR2 is YFSETQ. This chain's CDR3 is CASRQGRADTQYF.

The J gene is TRBJ2-7, the V gene TRBV7-2; TCRdb selects TRBD2, and the lack of DNA leaves this call unchecked. The CDR3 is made up of 11 amino acids. The germline gives CDR1 SGHTA, CDR2 FQGNSA. The CDR3 reads CASSFRGEQYF. Filled out from reference TRBV7-2 and TRBJ2-7, the complete variable domain reads GAGVSQSPSNKVTEKGKDVELRCDPISGHTALYWYRQSLGQGLEFLIYFQGNSAPDKSGLPSDRFSAERTGGSVSTLTIQRTQQEDSAVYLCASSFRGEQYFGPGTRLTVT.

The chain carries TRBV19 and TRBJ1-5; TCRdb's assignment of TRBD1 cannot be checked, as there is no DNA. The CDR3 runs 17 residues. Germline V gene data show CDR1 as LNHDA and CDR2 as SQIVND (reference sequence). CDR3 residues: CASSIVVIQGNNQPQHF.

The chain combines TRBV20-1 with TRBJ2-7; the TRBD1 assignment by TCRdb is unverifiable without DNA. The germline V gene has CDR1 DFQATT and CDR2 SNEGSKA (reference sequence). The length of the CDR3 is 12 residues. CDR3 residues: CSGWGPRYEQYF.

This chain connects TRBV19 to TRBJ2-1; TCRdb's D call of TRBD2 is untestable without DNA. Germline CDR1 reads LNHDA; CDR2 reads SQIVND (reference sequence). This CDR3 comprises 16 residues. The CDR3 sequence is CASSIEDSGTYNEQFF.

The rearrangement links TRBV5-1 to TRBJ2-7. Germline V gives CDR1 SGHRS, CDR2 YFSETQ. This CDR3 is built from 12 residues. The CDR3 sequence: CASSSSPYEQYF.

The chain joins TRBV3-1 to TRBJ1-1. Germline CDR1 and CDR2: LGHDT and YNNKEL (reference sequence). This CDR3 comprises 13 residues. CDR3 residues: CASSQVGKYEAFF.

J is TRBJ2-2 and V is TRBV28. This CDR3 is 13 amino acids long. CDR1 MDHEN and CDR2 SYDVKM come from the germline V gene. The CDR3 spells CASSFIDTGELFF.

The chain joins TRBV20-1 to TRBJ2-7; TCRdb calls TRBD1, which cannot be checked without DNA. The CDR3 loop spans 14 amino acids. Germline loops: CDR1 DFQATT, CDR2 SNEGSKA (reference sequence). The CDR3 region is CSARDAGAAYEQYF.

This chain uses TRBV29-1 with TRBJ2-7; the D gene TCRdb calls, TRBD1, cannot be checked with no DNA. Germline V CDR1 and CDR2: SQVTM, ANQGSEA. The CDR3 has 13 amino acids. CDR3 protein: CSVTPGGGDEQYF.

The chain has TRBV7-6 and TRBJ2-5; TCRdb gives TRBD2 as the D gene, but with no DNA this cannot be confirmed. CDR1 and CDR2 (germline): SGHVS, FNYEAQ. CDR3 length equals 17 residues. The CDR3 sequence: CASSSHPLAGVQETQYF.

The chain has TRBV3-1 and TRBJ2-7; the TCRdb call, TRBD1, lacks DNA for checking. From germline, CDR1 is LGHDT and CDR2 YNNKEL (reference sequence). The CDR3 has 14 amino acids. CDR3 in amino acids: CASSPIIGADEQYF.

The chain employs TRBV12-5 and TRBJ2-1; TCRdb designates TRBD1, a call that cannot be tested without DNA. The V gene's germline CDR1 is LGHNT and CDR2 FRNRAP. The CDR3 is 17 amino acids. This CDR3 is CASGFVVDGDRGNEQFF.

The gene calls are TRBV4-1 and TRBJ2-7; the D call from TCRdb, TRBD2, cannot be confirmed without DNA. CDR3 length equals 18 residues. CDR1 and CDR2 from the germline V gene are MGHRA and YSYEKL. CDR3 residues: CASSQTDIPGLLSYEQYF.

The J gene is TRBJ2-7, the V gene TRBV14; the TCRdb call, TRBD2, lacks DNA for checking. CDR3 size: 16 residues. Germline assignment: CDR1 SGHDN and CDR2 FVKESK. The CDR3 is CASSQDVASGVYEQYF.

The rearrangement joins TRBV7-9 to TRBJ1-1; TCRdb's D call, TRBD1, is unchecked because there is no DNA. Per germline, CDR1 SEHNR and CDR2 FQNEAQ (reference sequence). CDR3 length equals 12 residues. The CDR3 sequence is CASSPGQGEAFF.

J is TRBJ2-7 and V is TRBV6-2 or TRBV6-3. Germline loops: CDR1 MNHEY, CDR2 SVGEGT. This CDR3 region has 12 residues. The CDR3 is CASSYSPIEQYF.